This T cell receptor beta chain was obtained from a study of shared clonotypes between healthy human individuals (dated by TCRdb to the early 2020s). Describing the broader study: Two women and a few men aged 18 to 49 years were included in the cohort. For each donor, CD4 naive and CD4 memory were each run on three plates, CD8 naive on two plates, and CD8 memory on one plate. The study deeply sequenced blood TCR repertoires of several healthy adults to estimate repertoire size and the extent of clonotype sharing between individuals. To increase sequencing depth and limit assay-specific biases, TCR repertoire library preparation and sequencing were carried out by different laboratories using diverse techniques. Leukapheresis yielded between about 0.85 and 10 billion PBMCs per donor.

Donors were healthy HIV-negative adults with no recently reported acute infections or vaccinations. All donors were Caucasian adults living in Nashville, Tennessee, USA. Magnetic negative selection was used to enrich CD4+ T cells, after which naive cells were positively selected on CD45RA and the negative fraction became the memory subset. After blood collection by leukapheresis, PBMCs were isolated using Ficoll-Histopaque density gradient centrifugation and then cryopreserved in the vapor phase of liquid nitrogen. Analytical flow cytometry was used to check the purity and quantity of each magnetically sorted T cell population. From each sorted fraction, genomic DNA was isolated and quantified by UV absorbance on a Nanodrop 2000c. The full study reports these points: Incomplete sequencing was indicated by rarefaction of sorted-subset datasets, despite the large sequencing depth. Pairwise subsampling led to the expectation that sequencing depth would affect the degree of clonotype sharing among donors. The genetic and exposure-history diversity represented was limited by the small number of donors. Across several donors, around 5% of naive CD4, more than 3% of naive CD8, 2.3% of memory CD4, and approximately 0.4% of memory CD8 clonotypes were shared. Only blood was sampled, and tissue TCR repertoires likely differ from those in blood. Compared with non-shared clonotypes, the clonotypes found in all four sorted-subset donors had higher generation probabilities. Estimated clonotype richness was generally larger for naive than for memory subsets.

About this clone itself: Its specific antigen is unknown. The input lacks base qualities; no much larger clone sits a single base away.

TCR CDR3 regions were amplified from genomic DNA by multiplex PCR using the deep immunoSEQ assay. Extracted genomic DNA from each cell subset was spread evenly across all wells of several immunoSEQ 96-well plates, with each plate serving as a replicate. For sorted subsets, roughly 190 ng of genomic DNA, equivalent to around 29,000 T cell genomes, went into each replicate PCR. Purified libraries were quantified with a Qubit 3.0 fluorometer, sized on a Bioanalyzer 2100, and re-quantified with the KAPA Library Quantification kit. A separate single-read 150-cycle Illumina NextSeq 550 flow cell was used to sequence each immunoSEQ 96-well plate. Turning to the authors' computational methods: Because only junctional sequences without quality scores were contained in the immunoSEQ output, filtering matching that applied to full-length reads could not be performed. Sequences were annotated with PyIR, a Python wrapper for IgBLAST v1.9, using IMGT germline references to assign V/J genes and CDR3. Reads were filtered out if the reads had weak V/J assignments (E-value above 1e-6), no CDR3, stop codons, out-of-frame junctions, or ambiguous translated residues. A V3J clonotype was defined by an identical inferred V gene, J gene, and CDR3 amino acid sequence. To compute the percentage overlap between repertoires, the number of shared unique clonotypes was divided by the size of the smaller repertoire. Repertoire richness was assessed with RTK rarefaction, the Chao1 estimator, and Recon v2.1 estimates of unobserved clonotypes. Generation probabilities for all TCRbeta clonotypes obtained by the gDNA method from a handful of donors were computed using OLGA. TCRdb carries this immuneACCESS record with in-frame sequences only. Its versions omit some clonotypes, under half of them owing to an unresolved V gene in the studies checked, with the rest unexplained. Clonal size and the V and J genes are those of that table, whereas D and trimming came from the DNA. In this sample the table shows about 2 million clones, 85% to 95% of which occur a single time. The ten biggest clones cover more than 0.1% of the sample.

Reading from cysteine to phenylalanine, the CDR3 counts 19 amino acids. Only the CDR3 portion is preserved as DNA: 57 bases, with reading frame beginning at the first base. Per the germline V gene (reference sequence), SEHNR is the CDR1 and FQNEAQ is the CDR2. At the junction V is shortened by 5 bases and J by 1 base; bases outside the gene matches: 16. Sequencing used naive CD4+ T cells sorted from blood. In the paper's terms, the cell subset or site label means: CD45RA+ positively selected. This clonotype was obtained from a man younger than 35 in good health. This chain joins TRBV7-9 to TRBJ2-2, with 7 junctional bases fitting TRBD1. The CDR3 sequence is CASSQTWGTGDRNTGELFF. Here is the DNA: TGTGCCAGCAGCCAAACTTGGGGAACAGGGGATAGGAACACCGGGGAGCTGTTTTTT.